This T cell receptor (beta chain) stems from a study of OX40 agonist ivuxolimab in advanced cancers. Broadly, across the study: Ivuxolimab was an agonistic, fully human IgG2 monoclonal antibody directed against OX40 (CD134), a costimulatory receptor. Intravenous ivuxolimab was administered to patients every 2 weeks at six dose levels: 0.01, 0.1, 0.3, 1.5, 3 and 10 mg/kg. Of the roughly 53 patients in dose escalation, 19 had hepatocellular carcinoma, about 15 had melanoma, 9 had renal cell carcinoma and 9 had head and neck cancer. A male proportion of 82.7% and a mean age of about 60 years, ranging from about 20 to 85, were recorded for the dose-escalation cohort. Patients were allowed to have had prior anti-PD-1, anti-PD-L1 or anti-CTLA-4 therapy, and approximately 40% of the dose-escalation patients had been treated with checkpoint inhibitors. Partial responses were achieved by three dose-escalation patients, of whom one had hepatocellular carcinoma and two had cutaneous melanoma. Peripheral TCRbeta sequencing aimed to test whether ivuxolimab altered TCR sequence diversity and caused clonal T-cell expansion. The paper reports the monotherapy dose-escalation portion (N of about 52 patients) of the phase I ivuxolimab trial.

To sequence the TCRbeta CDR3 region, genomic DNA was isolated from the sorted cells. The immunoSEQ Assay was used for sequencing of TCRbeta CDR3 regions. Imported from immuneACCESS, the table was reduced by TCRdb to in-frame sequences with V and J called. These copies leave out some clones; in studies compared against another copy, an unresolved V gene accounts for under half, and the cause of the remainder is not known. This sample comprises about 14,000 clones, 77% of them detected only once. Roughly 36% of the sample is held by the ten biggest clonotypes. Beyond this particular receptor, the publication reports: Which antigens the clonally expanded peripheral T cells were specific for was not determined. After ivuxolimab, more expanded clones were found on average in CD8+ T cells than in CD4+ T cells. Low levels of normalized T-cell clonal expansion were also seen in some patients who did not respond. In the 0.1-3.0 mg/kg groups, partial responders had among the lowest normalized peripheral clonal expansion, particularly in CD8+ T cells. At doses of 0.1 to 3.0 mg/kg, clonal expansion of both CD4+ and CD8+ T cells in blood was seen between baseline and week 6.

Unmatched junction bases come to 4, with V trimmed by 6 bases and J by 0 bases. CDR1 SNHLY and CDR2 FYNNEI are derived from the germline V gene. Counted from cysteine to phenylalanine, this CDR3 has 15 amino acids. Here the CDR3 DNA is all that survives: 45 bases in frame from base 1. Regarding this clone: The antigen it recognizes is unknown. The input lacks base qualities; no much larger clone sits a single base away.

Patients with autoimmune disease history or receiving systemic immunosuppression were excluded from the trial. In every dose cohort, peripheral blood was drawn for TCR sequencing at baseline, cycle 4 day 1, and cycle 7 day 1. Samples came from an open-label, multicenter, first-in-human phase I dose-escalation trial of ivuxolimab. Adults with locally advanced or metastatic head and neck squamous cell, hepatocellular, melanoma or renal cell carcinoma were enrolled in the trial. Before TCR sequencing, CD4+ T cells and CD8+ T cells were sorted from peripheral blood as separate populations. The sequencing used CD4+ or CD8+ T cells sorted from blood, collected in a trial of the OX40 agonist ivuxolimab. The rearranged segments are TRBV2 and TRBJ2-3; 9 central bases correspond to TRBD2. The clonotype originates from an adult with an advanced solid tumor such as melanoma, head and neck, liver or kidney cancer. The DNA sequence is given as TGTGCCAGCAGCCCAACTAGCGGGAGCACAGATACGCAGTATTTT. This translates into CASSPTSGSTDTQYF. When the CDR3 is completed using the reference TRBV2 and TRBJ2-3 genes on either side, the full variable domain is EPEVTQTPSHQVTQMGQEVILRCVPISNHLYFYWYRQILGQKVEFLVSFYNNEISEKSEIFDDQFSVERPDGSNFTLKIRSTKLEDSAMYFCASSPTSGSTDTQYFGPGTRLTVL.